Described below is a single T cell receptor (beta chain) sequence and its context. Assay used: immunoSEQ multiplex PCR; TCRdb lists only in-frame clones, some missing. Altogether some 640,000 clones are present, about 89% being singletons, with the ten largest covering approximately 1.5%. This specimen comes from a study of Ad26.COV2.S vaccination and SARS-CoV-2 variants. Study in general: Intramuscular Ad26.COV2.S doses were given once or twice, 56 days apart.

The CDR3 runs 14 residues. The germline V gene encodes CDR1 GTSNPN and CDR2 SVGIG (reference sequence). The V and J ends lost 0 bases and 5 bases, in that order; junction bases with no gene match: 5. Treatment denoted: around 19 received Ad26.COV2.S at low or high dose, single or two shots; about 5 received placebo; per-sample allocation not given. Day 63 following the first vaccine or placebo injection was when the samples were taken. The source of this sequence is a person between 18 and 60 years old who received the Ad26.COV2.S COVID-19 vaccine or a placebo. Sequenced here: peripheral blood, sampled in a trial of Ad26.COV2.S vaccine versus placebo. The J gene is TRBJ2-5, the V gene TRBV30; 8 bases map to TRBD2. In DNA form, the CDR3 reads TGTGCCTGGAGTGTCGGGGGGGCCCTTGAGACCCAGTACTTC. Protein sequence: CAWSVGGALETQYF. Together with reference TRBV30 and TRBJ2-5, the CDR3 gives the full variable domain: SQTIHQWPATLVQPVGSPLSLECTVEGTSNPNLYWYRQAAGRGLQLLFYSVGIGQISSEVPQNLSASRPQDRQFILSSKKLLLSDSGFYLCAWSVGGALETQYFGPGTRLLVL.